These 13 T cell receptor beta chains came from one sample sequenced in a study of cytomegalovirus exposure and HLA in healthy donors. Primers: 60 Vbeta forward and 13 Jbeta reverse. TCRdb's copy holds only in-frame clones and misses some; the assay was immunoSEQ multiplex PCR. The sample includes about 130,000 clones, 77% of them seen just once. Sequencing was carried out using PBMCs. Source of these receptors: a woman aged 40 to 50 in good health and CMV-seropositive.

This sequence joins TRBV30 and TRBJ2-7, with a weak D call TRBD2 (7 bases). The V end lost 3 bases, the J end lost 5 bases, and 17 bases lay between the germline ends. The V gene's germline CDR1 is GTSNPN and CDR2 SVGIG (reference sequence). The CDR3 runs 14 residues. The CDR3 bases are TGTGCCTGGAGCCTTGGGGGGGCGCACCACGAGCAGTACTTC. Protein product: CAWSLGGAHHEQYF.

The gene calls are TRBV19 and TRBJ1-1, with 7 bases aligning to TRBD1. The V segment lost 6 bases and the J segment 1 base; nucleotides outside the gene matches: 14. The CDR3 runs 17 residues. The germline V gene has CDR1 LNHDA and CDR2 SQIVND (reference sequence). DNA of the CDR3: TGTGCCAGTAGAAAGGCCCCTGAACAGGGGAGGAACACTGAAGCTTTCTTT. This codes for CASRKAPEQGRNTEAFF.

The chain couples TRBV7-9 to TRBJ2-3, with 8 positions matching TRBD2. The CDR3 runs to 15 residues. Per the germline V gene, CDR1 is SEHNR and CDR2 is FQNEAQ (reference sequence). Germline trimming cut 8 bases from V and 2 bases from J; bases unmatched to any gene: 9. The CDR3 sequence is CASHTLAGTTDTQYF. In nucleotides, the CDR3 is TGTGCCAGCCACACCCTAGCGGGCACCACAGATACGCAGTATTTT.

V is TRBV7-3 and J is TRBJ2-2, with D possibly being TRBD1 (6 bases). Germline values: CDR1 SGHTA, CDR2 FQGTGA. The CDR3 length is 14 residues. Trimming left V 5 bases short and J 6 bases short, with 13 bases between. CDR3 sequence (DNA): TGTGCCAGCAGCGCACAGGGAATTTCCGGGGAGCTGTTTTTT. Translation gives CASSAQGISGELFF. The full variable domain, its missing parts supplied by reference TRBV7-3 and TRBJ2-2, is GAGVSQTPSNKVTEKGKYVELRCDPISGHTALYWYRQSLGQGPEFLIYFQGTGAADDSGLPNDRFFAVRPEGSVSTLKIQRTERGDSAVYLCASSAQGISGELFFGEGSRLTVL.

The count of this clone is one. The chain recombines TRBV11-1 with TRBJ2-3; D may be TRBD2 (6 bases). Between the trimmed V and J ends, which lost 1 base and 3 bases, there was a span of 8 bases. CDR1 SGHAT and CDR2 FQDESV come from the germline V gene (reference sequence). This CDR3 region has 14 residues. In DNA form, the CDR3 reads TGTGCCAGCAGCTTAGACGGGAGTACAGATACGCAGTATTTT. Its translation is CASSLDGSTDTQYF.

The chain is built from TRBV28 and TRBJ1-5; TRBD1 matches 8 bases. The V gene end was trimmed by 5 bases and the J gene end by 3 bases; junction bases not matched to a gene: 9. Germline CDR1 MDHEN, CDR2 SYDVKM. The CDR3 totals 16 residues. CDR3 protein: CASSLPPGQDNQPQHF. In nucleotides, the CDR3 is TGTGCCAGCAGTCTCCCCCCGGGACAGGACAATCAGCCCCAGCATTTT.

The chain employs TRBV2 and TRBJ1-2; D remains unclear. Germline V gene sequence: CDR1 SNHLY, CDR2 FYNNEI. Deletions cut 4 bases from V and 3 bases from J, with 9 bases between. The CDR3 is 13 amino acids. The CDR3 DNA sequence: TGTGCCAGCAGTGTGATGGAGGACTATGGCTACACCTTC. It translates to CASSVMEDYGYTF. The whole variable domain, filled in from reference TRBV2 and TRBJ1-2, reads EPEVTQTPSHQVTQMGQEVILRCVPISNHLYFYWYRQILGQKVEFLVSFYNNEISEKSEIFDDQFSVERPDGSNFTLKIRSTKLEDSAMYFCASSVMEDYGYTFGSGTRLTVV.

The J gene is TRBJ1-1, the V gene TRBV5-1, with D possibly being TRBD1 (5 bases). This CDR3 comprises 14 residues. With 2 bases removed from V and 2 bases from J, the gap between germline ends came to 10 bases. The germline V gene has CDR1 SGHRS and CDR2 YFSETQ. The CDR3 bases are TGCGCCAGCAGCTTAGTGACAGCCAACACTGAAGCTTTCTTT. Translation gives CASSLVTANTEAFF.

This chain joins TRBV4-1 and TRBJ2-1; 7 bases line up with TRBD2. V gave up 5 bases and J gave up 7 bases; unmatched junction bases: 5. The germline V gene encodes CDR1 MGHRA and CDR2 YSYEKL. The CDR3 has 13 amino acids. The CDR3 loop reads CASSSGLENEQFF. The DNA for the CDR3 is TGCGCCAGCAGCTCAGGACTAGAGAATGAGCAGTTCTTC.

V gene TRBV28 combines with J gene TRBJ2-7; tentative D call: TRBD2 (5 bases). Germline values: CDR1 MDHEN, CDR2 SYDVKM. V was clipped by 6 bases and J by 6 bases, with 21 bases between them. The CDR3 loop spans 15 amino acids. The CDR3 loop reads CASRPLPGIPGEQYF. Written as DNA, the CDR3 is TGTGCCAGCAGACCCCTGCCCGGGATCCCTGGCGAGCAGTACTTC.

This clone was seen only a few times. This chain joins TRBV2 and TRBJ1-1, with D maybe TRBD1 (6 bases). The CDR3 is made up of 15 amino acids. V dropped 4 bases and J dropped 0 bases, with 12 bases sitting between them. CDR1 is SNHLY, CDR2 FYNNEI, per germline. CDR3 sequence reads: CASSAGAALNTEAFF. CDR3 DNA sequence: TGTGCCAGCAGTGCAGGGGCCGCTTTGAACACTGAAGCTTTCTTT.

The chain is built from TRBV5-1 and TRBJ2-1; TRBD2 agrees at 11 bases. The germline V gene has CDR1 SGHRS and CDR2 YFSETQ. V lost 6 bases to trimming and J lost 4 bases; unmatched junction nucleotides: 6. The CDR3 runs to 15 residues. As DNA, the CDR3 is TGCGCCAGCACATTAGCGGGAGGGAGATACAATGAGCAGTTCTTC. Translated: CASTLAGGRYNEQFF.

This chain links TRBV28 with TRBJ1-2; no clear D. V gave up 5 bases and J gave up 2 bases, with 15 bases separating them. The CDR3 contains 15 residues. Germline CDR1 MDHEN, CDR2 SYDVKM. CDR3 sequence: CASSLLSLKNYGYTF. In DNA, the CDR3 is TGTGCCAGCAGTCTCCTGAGCCTTAAGAACTATGGCTACACCTTC.